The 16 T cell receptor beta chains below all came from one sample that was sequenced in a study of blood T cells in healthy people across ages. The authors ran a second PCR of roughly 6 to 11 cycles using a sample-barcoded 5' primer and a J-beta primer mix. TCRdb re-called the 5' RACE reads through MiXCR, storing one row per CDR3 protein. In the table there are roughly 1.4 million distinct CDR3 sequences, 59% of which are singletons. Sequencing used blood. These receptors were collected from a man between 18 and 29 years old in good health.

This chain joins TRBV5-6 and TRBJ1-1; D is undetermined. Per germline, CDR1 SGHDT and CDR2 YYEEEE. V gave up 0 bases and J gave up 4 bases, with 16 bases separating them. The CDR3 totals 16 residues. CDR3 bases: TGTGCCAGCAGCTTGGATCCCTTCGGCTCGTCCACTGAAGCTTTCTTT. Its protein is CASSLDPFGSSTEAFF.

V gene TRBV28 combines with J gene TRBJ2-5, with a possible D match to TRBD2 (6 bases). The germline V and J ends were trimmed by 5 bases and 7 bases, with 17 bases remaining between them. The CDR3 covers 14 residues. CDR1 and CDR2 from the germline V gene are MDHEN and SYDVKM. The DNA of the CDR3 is TGTGCCAGCAGTGCACTATCCCCGGAGGGGACCCAGTACTTC. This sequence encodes CASSALSPEGTQYF.

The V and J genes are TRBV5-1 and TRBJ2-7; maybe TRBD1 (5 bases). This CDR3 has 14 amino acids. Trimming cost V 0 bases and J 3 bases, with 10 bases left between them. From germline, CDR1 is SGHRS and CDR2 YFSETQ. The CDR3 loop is CASSLGGAVYEQYF. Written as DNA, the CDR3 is TGCGCCAGCAGCTTGGGTGGGGCAGTCTACGAGCAGTACTTC.

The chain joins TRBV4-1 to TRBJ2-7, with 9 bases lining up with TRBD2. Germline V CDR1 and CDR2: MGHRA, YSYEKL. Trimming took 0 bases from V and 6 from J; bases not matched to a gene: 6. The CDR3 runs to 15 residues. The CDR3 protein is CASSQDSGSWGEQYF. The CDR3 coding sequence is TGCGCCAGCAGCCAAGATAGCGGGAGCTGGGGCGAGCAGTACTTC.

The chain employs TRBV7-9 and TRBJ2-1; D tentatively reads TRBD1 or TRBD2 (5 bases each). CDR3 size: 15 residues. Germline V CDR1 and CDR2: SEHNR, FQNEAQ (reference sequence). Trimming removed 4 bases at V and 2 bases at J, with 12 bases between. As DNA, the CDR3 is TGTGCCAGCAGCTCGCAGGGAGTAGCCTACAATGAGCAGTTCTTC. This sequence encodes CASSSQGVAYNEQFF.

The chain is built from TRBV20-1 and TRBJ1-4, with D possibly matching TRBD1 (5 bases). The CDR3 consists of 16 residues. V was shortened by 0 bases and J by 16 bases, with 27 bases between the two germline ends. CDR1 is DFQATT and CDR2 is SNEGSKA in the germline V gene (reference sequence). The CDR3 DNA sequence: TGCAGTGCTAGAGACCCAGGGTGGGGGTCTGGTGGAAAAGAGTTTTTT. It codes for CSARDPGWGSGGKEFF.

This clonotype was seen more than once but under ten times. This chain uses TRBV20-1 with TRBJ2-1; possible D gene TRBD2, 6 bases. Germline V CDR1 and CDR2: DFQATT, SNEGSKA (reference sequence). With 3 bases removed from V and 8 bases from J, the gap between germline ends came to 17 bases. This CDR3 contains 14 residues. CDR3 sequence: CSARGGKTIYEQFF. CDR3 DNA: TGCAGTGCTAGGGGGGGTAAAACGATCTATGAGCAGTTCTTC.

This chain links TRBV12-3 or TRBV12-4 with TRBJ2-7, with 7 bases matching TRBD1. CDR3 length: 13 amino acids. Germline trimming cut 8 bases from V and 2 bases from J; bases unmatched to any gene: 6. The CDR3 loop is CASLGDSPYEQYF. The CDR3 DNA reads TGTGCCAGCCTTGGGGACAGCCCCTACGAGCAGTACTTC.

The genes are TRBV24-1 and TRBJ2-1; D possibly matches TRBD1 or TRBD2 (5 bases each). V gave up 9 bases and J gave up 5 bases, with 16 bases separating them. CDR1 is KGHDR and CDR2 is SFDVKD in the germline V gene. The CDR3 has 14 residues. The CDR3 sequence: CATSQGASNNEQFF. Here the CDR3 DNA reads TGTGCCACCTCCCAGGGAGCTTCCAACAATGAGCAGTTCTTC.

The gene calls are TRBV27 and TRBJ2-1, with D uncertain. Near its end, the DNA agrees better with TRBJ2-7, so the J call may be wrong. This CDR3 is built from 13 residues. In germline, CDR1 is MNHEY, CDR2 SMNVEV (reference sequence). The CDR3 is CASSLSAMYEQYF. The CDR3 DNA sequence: TGTGCCAGCAGTTTATCTGCCATGTACGAGCAGTACTTC.

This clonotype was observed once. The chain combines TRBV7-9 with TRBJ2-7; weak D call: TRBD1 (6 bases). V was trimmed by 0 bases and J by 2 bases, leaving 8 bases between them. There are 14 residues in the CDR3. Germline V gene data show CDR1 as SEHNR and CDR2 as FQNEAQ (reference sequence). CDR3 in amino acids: CASSLADRPYEQYF. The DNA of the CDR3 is TGTGCCAGCAGCTTAGCCGACAGGCCCTACGAGCAGTACTTC. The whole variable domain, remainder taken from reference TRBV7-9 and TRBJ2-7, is DTGVSQNPRHKITKRGQNVTFRCDPISEHNRLYWYRQTLGQGPEFLTYFQNEAQLEKSRLLSDRFSAERPKGSFSTLEIQRTEQGDSAMYLCASSLADRPYEQYFGPGTRLTVT.

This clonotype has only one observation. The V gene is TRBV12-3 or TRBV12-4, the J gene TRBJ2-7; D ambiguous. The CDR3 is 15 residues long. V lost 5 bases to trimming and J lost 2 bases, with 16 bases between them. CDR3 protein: CASSPTRFQTYEQYF. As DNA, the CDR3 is TGTGCCAGCAGTCCGACTCGGTTTCAGACCTACGAGCAGTACTTC.

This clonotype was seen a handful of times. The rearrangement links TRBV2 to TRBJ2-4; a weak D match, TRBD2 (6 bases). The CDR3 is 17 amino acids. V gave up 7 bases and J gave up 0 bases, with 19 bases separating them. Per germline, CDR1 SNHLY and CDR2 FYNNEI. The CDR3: CASKRRVGTLAKNIQYF. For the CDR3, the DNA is TGTGCCAGCAAAAGACGAGTGGGGACTCTAGCCAAAAACATTCAGTACTTC.

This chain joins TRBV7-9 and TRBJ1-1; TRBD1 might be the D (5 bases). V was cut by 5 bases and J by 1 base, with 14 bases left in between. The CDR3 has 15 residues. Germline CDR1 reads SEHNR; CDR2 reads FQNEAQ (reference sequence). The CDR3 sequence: CASSPGGWQNTEAFF. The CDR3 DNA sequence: TGTGCCAGCAGCCCCGGGGGGTGGCAGAACACTGAAGCTTTCTTT.

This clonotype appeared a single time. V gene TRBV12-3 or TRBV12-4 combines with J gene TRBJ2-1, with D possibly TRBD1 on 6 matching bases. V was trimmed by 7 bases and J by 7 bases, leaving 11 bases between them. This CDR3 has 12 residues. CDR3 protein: CASKYRENEQFF. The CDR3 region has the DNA TGTGCCAGCAAATACAGGGAGAATGAGCAGTTCTTC.

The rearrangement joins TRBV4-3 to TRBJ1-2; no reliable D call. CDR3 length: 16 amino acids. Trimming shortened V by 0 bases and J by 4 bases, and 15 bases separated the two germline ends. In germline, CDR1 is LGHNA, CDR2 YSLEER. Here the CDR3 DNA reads TGCGCCAGCAGCCAAGAGCAAAGGGTACCTCGCTATGGCTACACCTTC. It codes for CASSQEQRVPRYGYTF.